These 9 T cell receptor beta chains were all obtained from the same sample, sequenced in a study of blood T cell repertoires in COVID-19. Profiled with immunoSEQ multiplex PCR; TCRdb holds only in-frame clones, not every one. The sample has roughly 200,000 clones; about four fifths are singletons. The specimen sequenced was PBMCs or T cells enriched from blood (not recorded which). The receptor source for this set is a woman in her 50s who had been exposed to COVID-19.

The chain combines TRBV2 with TRBJ1-1, with D unresolved. The germline V gene has CDR1 SNHLY and CDR2 FYNNEI. Between the trimmed V and J ends, which lost 4 bases and 2 bases, there was a span of 17 bases. This CDR3 spans 16 amino acids. The CDR3: CASSVNLREGNTEAFF. The CDR3 bases are TGTGCCAGCAGTGTAAACCTTCGCGAGGGAAACACTGAAGCTTTCTTT.

The genes are TRBV12-3 or TRBV12-4 and TRBJ1-6; D call uncertain. V lost 5 bases, J lost 7 bases, and 9 bases lay in between. The CDR3 has 13 amino acids. DNA for the CDR3: TGTGCCAGCAGTCCACTCCTCAATTCACCCCTCCACTTT. Protein: CASSPLLNSPLHF.

The V call is TRBV14, the J call TRBJ1-3; D is perhaps TRBD1 (6 bases). Germline V lookup: CDR1 SGHDN, CDR2 FVKESK. The CDR3 covers 15 residues. V lost 6 bases and J 9 bases, leaving 21 bases between the germline ends. DNA of the CDR3: TGTGCCAGCAGTCTCAGAACGGGACGGGACACCACCATATATTTT. Its protein is CASSLRTGRDTTIYF.

This clone has a single count. Other DNA sequences from this sample encode an identical CDR3 as well. The chain uses TRBV11-2 and TRBJ2-3; TRBD2 aligns across 11 bases. The CDR3 totals 14 residues. Germline V gene lookup returns CDR1 SGHAT and CDR2 FQNNGV. With V trimmed by 5 bases and J by 5 bases, 3 bases remained unmatched. The CDR3 region is CASSPGLAGDTQYF. CDR3 coding DNA: TGTGCCAGCAGCCCAGGACTAGCGGGAGATACGCAGTATTTT. The whole variable domain, filled in from reference TRBV11-2 and TRBJ2-3, reads EAGVAQSPRYKIIEKRQSVAFWCNPISGHATLYWYQQILGQGPKLLIQFQNNGVVDDSQLPKDRFSAERLKGVDSTLKIQPAKLEDSAVYLCASSPGLAGDTQYFGPGTRLTVL.

To note about this clone: Other DNA sequences in the sample encode the same CDR3. The rearrangement links TRBV18 to TRBJ2-3, with TRBD2 matching over 8 bases. The length of the CDR3 is 16 residues. The germline gives CDR1 KGHSH, CDR2 LQKENI. The J segment lost 1 base and the V segment lost 2 bases, leaving 5 bases of the junction unmatched. The CDR3 region has the DNA TGTGCCAGCTCACCAAAGGCCGGGGGGGGCACAGATACGCAGTATTTT. Protein product: CASSPKAGGGTDTQYF.

The chain couples TRBV14 to TRBJ1-2; 8 nucleotides match TRBD1. Trimming removed 5 bases from V and 0 bases from J; junction bases left unmatched: 5. CDR1 SGHDN and CDR2 FVKESK come from the germline V gene. The CDR3 consists of 15 residues. The CDR3 loop is CASSTGQVSNYGYTF. Here the CDR3 DNA reads TGTGCCAGCAGCACGGGACAGGTGTCTAACTATGGCTACACCTTC.

The chain uses TRBV10-2 and TRBJ1-5, with D perhaps TRBD1 (5 bases). The CDR3 length is 13 residues. V dropped 5 bases and J dropped 8 bases, with 13 bases sitting between them. Germline V gene sequence: CDR1 WSHSY, CDR2 SAAADI. For the CDR3, the DNA is TGCGCCAGCAGTTTCGGCGGGGGAGAGCCCCAGCATTTT. It codes for CASSFGGGEPQHF.

This chain links TRBV6-1 with TRBJ1-2; 9 bases agree with TRBD1. V dropped 1 base and J dropped 4; count of bases not matched to a gene: 10. The CDR3 extends over 17 amino acids. From germline, CDR1 is MNHNS and CDR2 SASEGT. The CDR3 DNA follows: TGTGCCAGCAGTGAAGTCTCCGGGACAGGGTCCTCCTATGGCTACACCTTC. It is translated as CASSEVSGTGSSYGYTF.

The genes are TRBV30 and TRBJ2-2; D gene unclear. The V end lost 5 bases, the J end lost 4 bases, and 14 bases lay between the germline ends. The CDR3 runs 14 residues. Germline CDR1 reads GTSNPN; CDR2 reads SVGIG (reference sequence). The CDR3 loop is CAWVPLGVTGELFF. The DNA of the CDR3 is TGTGCCTGGGTGCCCTTAGGAGTCACCGGGGAGCTGTTTTTT.